Presented here are 2 T cell receptor beta chains from one specimen sequenced in a study of siplizumab effects on memory and regulatory T cells. Assay: immunoSEQ multiplex PCR; the TCRdb copy retains only in-frame clones and omits some. The sample consists of approximately 100,000 clones, 92% of them appearing once. Sequencing used Tregs sorted from blood. These receptor sequences come from a human donor in good health.

The gene calls are TRBV25-1 and TRBJ2-3; 7 nucleotides line up with TRBD2. The length of the CDR3 is 17 residues. In germline, CDR1 is MGHDK, CDR2 SYGVNS. V lost 5 bases and J lost 0; bases outside the gene matches: 11. The CDR3 region is CASSTTSTSRSTDTQYF. The DNA of the CDR3 is TGTGCCAGCAGTACAACCTCGACTAGCCGGAGCACAGATACGCAGTATTTT. Full variable domain (outside the CDR3, taken from reference TRBV25-1 and TRBJ2-3): EADIYQTPRYLVIGTGKKITLECSQTMGHDKMYWYQQDPGMELHLIHYSYGVNSTEKGDLSSESTVSRIRTEHFPLTLESARPSHTSQYLCASSTTSTSRSTDTQYFGPGTRLTVL.

V usage is TRBV28 and J usage is TRBJ1-1; 10 bases are shared with TRBD1. Trimming removed 3 bases from V and 4 bases from J; junction bases left unmatched: 11. This CDR3 spans 17 amino acids. The germline V gene has CDR1 MDHEN and CDR2 SYDVKM. This CDR3 reads CASSFYARTGGFTEAFF. CDR3 nucleotides: TGTGCCAGCAGTTTCTACGCCCGGACAGGGGGGTTCACTGAAGCTTTCTTT.